This TCR beta chain was observed in a study of T cell responses to AZD1222 COVID-19 vaccine. Study-wide results and caveats: Just a handful of people given AZD1222 tested seropositive at baseline. Females outnumbered males among donors, who were mostly white British; clonal diversity was possibly underestimated. CD4 TCRs associated with vaccination spanned spike, dominating at 160-218 and 743-854.

As concerns this clone: The target antigen is unknown.

The CDR3 spans 15 residues. V lost 5 bases, J lost 2 bases, and 6 bases stayed unmatched. Germline V gene lookup returns CDR1 SNHLY and CDR2 FYNNEI. This table comes from immunoSEQ multiplex PCR, and its TCRdb copy is limited to in-frame clones, with some not included. This sample carries 100,000 or so clones, just over 90% of them seen once, and the ten largest clones take roughly 1.4%. Sequences were derived from peripheral blood, sampled on day 0 of AZD1222 vaccination. This sequence joins TRBV2 and TRBJ2-1; 7 bases agree with TRBD1. The TCR originated in an adult in good health. In nucleotides, the CDR3 is TGTGCCAGCAGTTCGACAGGGAGCACCTACAATGAGCAGTTCTTC. Its protein product is CASSSTGSTYNEQFF.